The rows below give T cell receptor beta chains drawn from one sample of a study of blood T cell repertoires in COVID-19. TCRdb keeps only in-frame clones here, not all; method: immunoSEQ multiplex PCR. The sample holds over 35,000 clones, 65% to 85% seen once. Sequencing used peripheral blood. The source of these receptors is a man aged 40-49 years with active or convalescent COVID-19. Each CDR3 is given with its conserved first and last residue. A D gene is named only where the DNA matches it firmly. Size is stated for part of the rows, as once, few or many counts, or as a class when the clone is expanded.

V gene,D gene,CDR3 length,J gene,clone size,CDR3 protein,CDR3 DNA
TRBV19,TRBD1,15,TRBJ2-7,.,CASRDPGQAQDEQYF,TGTGCCAGTAGGGACCCGGGACAGGCCCAGGACGAGCAGTACTTC
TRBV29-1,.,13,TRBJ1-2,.,CSVRGTAKEGYTF,TGCAGCGTGCGCGGGACGGCCAAGGAAGGCTACACCTTC
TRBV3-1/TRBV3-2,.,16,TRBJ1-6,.,CASSRQGSSYNSPLHF,TGTGCCAGCAGCCGGCAGGGGAGCTCCTATAATTCACCCCTCCACTTT
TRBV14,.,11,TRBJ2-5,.,CASSQAVTQYF,TGTGCCAGCAGCCAAGCGGTGACCCAGTACTTC
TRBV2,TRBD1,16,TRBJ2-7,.,CASTENRGQRWYEQYF,TGTGCCAGCACAGAGAACAGGGGGCAGCGATGGTACGAGCAGTACTTC
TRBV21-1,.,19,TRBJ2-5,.,CASNLWKVLAGGQTETQYF,TGTGCCAGCAATCTCTGGAAGGTACTAGCGGGGGGGCAAACGGAGACCCAGTACTTC
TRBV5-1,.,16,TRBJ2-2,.,CASSLAQQGNTGELFF,TGCGCCAGCAGCTTGGCCCAACAGGGGAACACCGGGGAGCTGTTTTTT
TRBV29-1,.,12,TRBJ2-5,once,CSVAPTQETQYF,TGCAGCGTGGCCCCCACCCAGGAGACCCAGTACTTC
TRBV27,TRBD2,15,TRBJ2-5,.,CASSSLAGVRKTQYF,TGTGCCAGCAGCTCACTAGCGGGAGTTAGAAAGACCCAGTACTTC
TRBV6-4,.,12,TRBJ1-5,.,CASLPTDQPQHF,TGTGCCAGCTTACCCACAGATCAGCCCCAGCATTTT
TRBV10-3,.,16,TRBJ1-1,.,CAISESGRGIATEAFF,TGTGCCATCAGTGAGTCGGGCCGCGGGATAGCCACTGAAGCTTTCTTT
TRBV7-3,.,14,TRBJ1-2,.,CASSFYGQSYGYTF,TGTGCCAGCAGCTTCTACGGACAGAGCTATGGCTACACCTTC
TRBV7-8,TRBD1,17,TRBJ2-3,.,CVSSPPFRDRSTDTQYF,TGTGTCAGCAGCCCGCCTTTCCGGGACAGAAGCACAGATACGCAGTATTTT
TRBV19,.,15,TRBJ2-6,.,CASRTGTAGANVLTF,TGTGCCAGTAGGACGGGGACTGCTGGGGCCAACGTCCTGACTTTC
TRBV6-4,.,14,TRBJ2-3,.,CASSEEGETDTQYF,TGTGCCAGCAGTGAAGAGGGAGAAACAGATACGCAGTATTTT
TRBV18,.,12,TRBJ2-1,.,CASSASPREQFF,TGTGCCAGCTCAGCCTCCCCCAGGGAGCAGTTCTTC